These 11 T cell receptor beta chains were all obtained from the same sample, sequenced in a study of CD8 T cells in Susac syndrome (dated by TCRdb to about 2019). To prepare the library, the immunoSEQ multiplex PCR assay was applied. RNA was extracted using the RNeasy kit, and roughly 0.45 to 1 microgram was reverse transcribed with random hexamers. TCRdb itself trimmed the public reads at Q25 with fastp, ran MiXCR and retained productive beta chains. Each entry is one CDR3 protein sequence, shown with its most common DNA and genes. This sample has 200,000 to 250,000 distinct CDR3 sequences in its table, and 94% of those were observed once. The top ten clones comprise approximately 0.15% of the sample. The sample taken for sequencing was CD4+ T cells from PBMCs. The receptors shown here come from a human donor with Susac syndrome.

This clonotype is a singleton in its sample. The chain couples TRBV27 to TRBJ1-1; D unresolved. Trimming left V 3 bases short and J 4 bases short, with 12 bases between. The CDR3 sequence is 14 residues long. The germline CDR1 and CDR2 sequences are MNHEY and SMNVEV (reference sequence). The CDR3 is CASSFTVTSTEAFF. Here the CDR3 DNA reads TGTGCCAGCAGTTTTACAGTGACATCCACTGAAGCTTTCTTT.

This clonotype was observed a few times. The V gene is TRBV5-1, the J gene TRBJ2-5, with 7 bases that match TRBD1. This CDR3 contains 14 residues. The junction had 6 bases not matched to a gene; V was cut back by 2 bases and J by 5 bases. CDR1 is SGHRS, CDR2 YFSETQ, per germline. The CDR3 bases are TGCGCCAGCAGCTTAAACACAGGGGAGGAGACCCAGTACTTC. The encoded protein is CASSLNTGEETQYF.

The chain is built from TRBV4-2 and TRBJ2-3; D not certain. V dropped 4 bases and J dropped 2 bases, with 7 bases sitting between them. CDR1 and CDR2 (germline): LGHNA, YNFKEQ. The CDR3 is made up of 13 amino acids. CDR3 sequence: CASSPPITDTQYF. The CDR3 DNA reads TGTGCCAGCAGCCCGCCCATCACAGATACGCAGTATTTT.

The chain recombines TRBV29-1 with TRBJ1-2; possible D gene TRBD1, 6 bases. With 7 bases removed from V and 7 bases from J, the gap between germline ends came to 16 bases. This CDR3 has 12 amino acids. Germline values: CDR1 SQVTM, CDR2 ANQGSEA. The CDR3 reads CSGLQGDAGYTF. The CDR3 DNA reads as TGCAGCGGGCTACAGGGTGATGCTGGCTACACCTTC.

The rearrangement links TRBV7-2 to TRBJ2-3; 10 bases line up with TRBD2. This CDR3 is 16 amino acids long. V lost 3 bases, J lost 0 bases, and 3 bases stayed unmatched. CDR1 is SGHTA and CDR2 is FQGNSA in the germline V gene. CDR3 sequence (DNA): TGTGCCAGCAGCTTCGCTAGCGGGGGTAGCACAGATACGCAGTATTTT. This codes for CASSFASGGSTDTQYF.

The J gene is TRBJ1-1, the V gene TRBV10-3; possible D gene TRBD1, 5 bases. This CDR3 region has 13 residues. The germline V and J ends were trimmed by 7 bases and 1 base, with 10 bases remaining between them. The germline gives CDR1 ENHRY, CDR2 SYGVKD. The CDR3 coding sequence is TGTGCCATCACCAGGGACGGGAACACTGAAGCTTTCTTT. Its protein is CAITRDGNTEAFF.

This chain connects TRBV6-2 or TRBV6-3 to TRBJ2-1; D gene ambiguous. This CDR3 comprises 13 residues. V lost 7 bases, J lost 6 bases, and 13 bases lay in between. Germline V gene sequence: CDR1 MNHEY, CDR2 SVGEGT. CDR3 protein: CASIDDGVNEQFF. The CDR3, as DNA: TGTGCCAGCATCGATGATGGGGTCAATGAGCAGTTCTTC.

This chain connects TRBV3-1 to TRBJ2-3; the D is unclear. This CDR3 contains 15 residues. Trimming stripped 0 bases from V and 2 bases from J, with 9 bases between. CDR1 is LGHDT, CDR2 YNNKEL, per germline (reference sequence). The CDR3 protein is CASSQEVLPTDTQYF. CDR3 nucleotide sequence: TGTGCCAGCAGCCAAGAAGTACTACCCACAGATACGCAGTATTTT.

The chain has TRBV12-3 or TRBV12-4 and TRBJ1-1; 7 bases map to TRBD1. The junction had 7 bases not matched to a gene; V was cut back by 7 bases and J by 5 bases. The CDR3 is made up of 13 amino acids. CDR3 in amino acids: CASNYRGGTEAFF. The CDR3, as DNA: TGTGCCAGCAATTACAGGGGTGGGACTGAAGCTTTCTTT.

The V call is TRBV7-3, the J call TRBJ2-5; D is ambiguous. The germline V gene has CDR1 SGHTA and CDR2 FQGTGA. The CDR3 is made up of 16 amino acids. V shed 4 bases and J shed 2 bases, with 17 bases lying between them. The CDR3 protein is CASSSLDWRPQETQYF. The CDR3 DNA follows: TGTGCCAGCAGCTCCCTCGACTGGAGACCTCAAGAGACCCAGTACTTC.

Turning to this clonotype: At one end the junction does not follow the germline gene, possibly because of a read error. J is TRBJ1-1 and V is TRBV7-9, with TRBD1 identical over 8 bases. Germline values: CDR1 SEHNR, CDR2 FQNEAQ (reference sequence). This CDR3 is built from 14 residues. CDR3 sequence reads: CASSLEEGLGQVHF. CDR3 DNA sequence: TGTGCCAGCAGCTTAGAAGAAGGACTGGGACAGGTCCATTTT.